The 21 T cell receptor beta chains below come from one sample, sequenced in a study of blood T cell repertoires in COVID-19. Sequencing used immunoSEQ multiplex PCR; TCRdb keeps in-frame clones, though not all of them. The sample carries fewer than 40,000 clones, roughly 90% recorded once. The sequenced material came from peripheral blood. These receptors all come from a man aged 55-75 years with active COVID-19.

The count of this clone is one. The V call is TRBV11-3, the J call TRBJ1-1; D not certain. From germline, CDR1 is SGHNT and CDR2 YENEEA. CDR3 length: 12 residues. V gave up 0 bases and J gave up 10 bases, with 9 bases separating them. The CDR3 loop reads CASSLEGLRAFF. The CDR3, as DNA: TGTGCCAGCAGCTTAGAGGGCCTCAGAGCTTTCTTT.

CDR3 protein: CASSIKGTGGNQPQHF. The CDR3 bases are TGTGCCAGTAGTATCAAAGGCACCGGGGGCAATCAGCCCCAGCATTTT. This chain joins TRBV19 and TRBJ1-5; unclear D gene. Trimming removed 3 bases from V and 2 bases from J, with 14 bases in between. CDR3 length: 16 amino acids. The germline gives CDR1 LNHDA, CDR2 SQIVND (reference sequence). Full variable domain (outside the CDR3, taken from reference TRBV19 and TRBJ1-5): DGGITQSPKYLFRKEGQNVTLSCEQNLNHDAMYWYRQDPGQGLRLIYYSQIVNDFQKGDIAEGYSVSREKKESFPLTVTSAQKNPTAFYLCASSIKGTGGNQPQHFGDGTRLSIL.

This clone appeared a single time. The rearrangement uses TRBV11-2 and TRBJ2-1; 9 nucleotides agree with TRBD2. The CDR3 spans 16 residues. The germline gives CDR1 SGHAT, CDR2 FQNNGV. The trim removed 5 bases at V and 4 bases at J, leaving 9 bases unmatched. The CDR3 loop reads CASSVLSGGSYNEQFF. The CDR3 DNA reads TGTGCCAGCAGCGTCTTAAGCGGGGGGTCTTACAATGAGCAGTTCTTC.

The chain carries TRBV5-1 and TRBJ2-3, with 15 bases matching TRBD2. The CDR3 loop spans 15 amino acids. In germline, CDR1 is SGHRS, CDR2 YFSETQ. The V and J ends lost 4 bases and 5 bases, in that order; junction bases with no gene match: 2. CDR3 protein: CASSAGLAGGDTQYF. DNA of the CDR3: TGCGCCAGCAGCGCGGGACTAGCGGGAGGAGATACGCAGTATTTT.

The V gene is TRBV19, the J gene TRBJ2-7; maybe TRBD1 (6 bases). The CDR3 loop spans 15 amino acids. CDR1 LNHDA and CDR2 SQIVND come from the germline V gene (reference sequence). Deletions cut 3 bases from V and 5 bases from J, with 17 bases between. CDR3 amino acids: CASSMTNRVVDEQYF. CDR3 coding DNA: TGTGCCAGTAGTATGACGAACAGGGTGGTCGACGAGCAGTACTTC.

The chain combines TRBV6-1 with TRBJ1-2; maybe TRBD1 (5 bases). The CDR3 has 13 amino acids. The germline V gene has CDR1 MNHNS and CDR2 SASEGT. With 7 bases removed from V and 4 bases from J, the gap between germline ends came to 13 bases. The CDR3 spells CASTPGLGYGYTF. In DNA, the CDR3 is TGTGCCAGCACACCAGGGTTGGGCTATGGCTACACCTTC.

The V gene is TRBV7-9, the J gene TRBJ1-2; D is uncertain. The CDR3 runs 13 residues. Trimming took 5 bases from V and 7 from J, leaving 14 bases between them. Germline CDR1 is SEHNR and CDR2 is FQNEAQ (reference sequence). The CDR3 DNA reads TGTGCCAGCAGCCCCCAGTACGTGTCTGGCTACACCTTC. As protein: CASSPQYVSGYTF. The variable domain in full, completed from reference TRBV7-9 and TRBJ1-2, reads DTGVSQNPRHKITKRGQNVTFRCDPISEHNRLYWYRQTLGQGPEFLTYFQNEAQLEKSRLLSDRFSAERPKGSFSTLEIQRTEQGDSAMYLCASSPQYVSGYTFGSGTRLTVV.

The chain uses TRBV7-9 and TRBJ2-3; 9 bases are a match to TRBD1. The CDR3 has 16 amino acids. Germline values: CDR1 SEHNR, CDR2 FQNEAQ (reference sequence). The V segment lost 5 bases and the J segment 3 bases; nucleotides outside the gene matches: 9. The CDR3 reads CASSPKGQGWTDTQYF. The CDR3 DNA is TGTGCCAGCAGCCCAAAGGGACAGGGATGGACAGATACGCAGTATTTT.

This chain links TRBV18 with TRBJ2-1; 10 positions match TRBD2. The CDR3 contains 13 residues. J was trimmed by 9 bases and V by 1 base; bases with no gene match: 0. Germline CDR1 is KGHSH and CDR2 is LQKENI. In DNA form, the CDR3 reads TGTGCCAGCTCACCACTAGCGGGGGGTGAGCAGTTCTTC. Translating gives CASSPLAGGEQFF.

This clone was counted a single time. The gene calls are TRBV3-1 (or the pseudogene TRBV3-2) and TRBJ2-6, with TRBD1 identical over 7 bases. Per germline, CDR1 LGHDT and CDR2 YNNKEL (reference sequence). The CDR3 sequence is 17 residues long. Losses at the gene ends were 1 base for V and 1 base for J; bases not matched to a gene: 4. The CDR3 nucleotides are TGTGCCAGCAGCCAAGGGCAGGGGGTATCTGGGGCCAACGTCCTGACTTTC. This gives the protein CASSQGQGVSGANVLTF.

V usage is TRBV3-1 (or the pseudogene TRBV3-2) and J usage is TRBJ2-5; possible D gene TRBD1, 5 bases. CDR3 length equals 14 residues. Germline V gene sequence: CDR1 LGHDT, CDR2 YNNKEL (reference sequence). V lost 7 bases and J 2 bases, leaving 14 bases between the germline ends. As DNA, the CDR3 is TGTGCCAGCACGTCGGCAGGGTTACAAGAGACCCAGTACTTC. Its translation is CASTSAGLQETQYF.

The chain has TRBV2 and TRBJ2-5; D gene ambiguous. CDR1 SNHLY and CDR2 FYNNEI come from the germline V gene. The CDR3 runs 13 residues. Trimming took off 4 bases at V and 2 bases at J, with 8 bases between the two ends. The DNA of the CDR3 is TGTGCCAGCAGTGGCACAGCTCAAGAGACCCAGTACTTC. Translation: CASSGTAQETQYF.

The rearrangement joins TRBV6-5 to TRBJ1-2; possible D gene TRBD1, 6 bases. The CDR3 covers 13 residues. Trimming took 6 bases from V and 5 from J, leaving 13 bases between them. Germline CDR1 reads MNHEY; CDR2 reads SVGAGI. The CDR3 bases are TGTGCCAGCAGCCTCGACAGGAGTTATGGCTACACCTTC. Translated: CASSLDRSYGYTF.

V is TRBV7-2 and J is TRBJ2-3; TRBD2 agrees at 13 bases. CDR3 length: 18 amino acids. Germline-derived CDR1 and CDR2 are SGHTA and FQGNSA. Trimming cost V 1 base and J 0 bases; bases outside gene matches: 4. The CDR3 nucleotides read TGTGCCAGCAGCTTAGTGGGACTAGCGGGGACTAGCACAGATACGCAGTATTTT. Amino acid sequence: CASSLVGLAGTSTDTQYF.

The V gene is TRBV5-1, the J gene TRBJ1-1; D not resolved. Trimming took 3 bases from V and 5 from J, leaving 11 bases between them. There are 13 residues in the CDR3. The germline V gene encodes CDR1 SGHRS and CDR2 YFSETQ. CDR3 loop: CASSSQAGTEAFF. CDR3 coding DNA: TGCGCCAGCAGCTCCCAAGCGGGAACTGAAGCTTTCTTT.

The V call is TRBV6-5, the J call TRBJ1-5; TRBD1 is a possible D gene (6 bases). V dropped 5 bases and J dropped 4 bases, with 15 bases sitting between them. The CDR3 runs 15 residues. From germline, CDR1 is MNHEY and CDR2 SVGAGI. The CDR3 protein is CASSRTTGQNQPQHF. The CDR3 nucleotides are TGTGCCAGCAGTCGAACGACAGGCCAAAATCAGCCCCAGCATTTT.

The rearrangement links TRBV29-1 to TRBJ2-7; no clear D. Trimming took off 3 bases at V and 0 bases at J, with 6 bases between the two ends. There are 12 residues in the CDR3. Germline V gene lookup returns CDR1 SQVTM and CDR2 ANQGSEA. CDR3: CSVEGYSYEQYF. As DNA, the CDR3 is TGCAGCGTTGAGGGCTACTCCTACGAGCAGTACTTC.

This chain connects TRBV7-2 to TRBJ1-1; D might be TRBD1 (6 bases). V was trimmed by 8 bases and J by 1 base, leaving 8 bases between them. The germline V gene has CDR1 SGHTA and CDR2 FQGNSA. The CDR3 loop spans 12 amino acids. The CDR3: CASQGPNTEAFF. The CDR3 DNA sequence: TGTGCCAGCCAGGGGCCGAACACTGAAGCTTTCTTT. The whole variable domain, filled in from reference TRBV7-2 and TRBJ1-1, reads GAGVSQSPSNKVTEKGKDVELRCDPISGHTALYWYRQSLGQGLEFLIYFQGNSAPDKSGLPSDRFSAERTGGSVSTLTIQRTQQEDSAVYLCASQGPNTEAFFGQGTRLTVV.

In its sample, this clone was seen a few times. The rearrangement links TRBV7-9 to TRBJ1-2; 7 nucleotides line up with TRBD1. Looked up from germline, CDR1 is SEHNR and CDR2 is FQNEAQ (reference sequence). V was pared by 3 bases and J by 5 bases, with 3 bases of the junction left unmatched. There are 13 residues in the CDR3. In DNA form, the CDR3 reads TGTGCCAGCAGCTTGGACAGGCTGTATGGCTACACCTTC. Protein: CASSLDRLYGYTF. The full variable domain, completed using reference TRBV7-9 and TRBJ1-2, is DTGVSQNPRHKITKRGQNVTFRCDPISEHNRLYWYRQTLGQGPEFLTYFQNEAQLEKSRLLSDRFSAERPKGSFSTLEIQRTEQGDSAMYLCASSLDRLYGYTFGSGTRLTVV.

This sequence joins TRBV12-3 or TRBV12-4 and TRBJ2-1; D is unclear. V lost 5 bases and J 4 bases, leaving 3 bases between the germline ends. This CDR3 has 11 amino acids. The CDR3: CASSRYNEQFF. CDR3 DNA sequence: TGTGCCAGCAGTCGGTACAATGAGCAGTTCTTC.

The chain is built from TRBV30 and TRBJ2-5; perhaps TRBD2 as D (6 bases). Germline V gene lookup returns CDR1 GTSNPN and CDR2 SVGIG (reference sequence). The CDR3 contains 14 residues. V lost 0 bases and J 5 bases, leaving 13 bases between the germline ends. DNA for the CDR3: TGTGCCTGGAGTGTACATGCAGGAGGGGAGACCCAGTACTTC. This gives the protein CAWSVHAGGETQYF.